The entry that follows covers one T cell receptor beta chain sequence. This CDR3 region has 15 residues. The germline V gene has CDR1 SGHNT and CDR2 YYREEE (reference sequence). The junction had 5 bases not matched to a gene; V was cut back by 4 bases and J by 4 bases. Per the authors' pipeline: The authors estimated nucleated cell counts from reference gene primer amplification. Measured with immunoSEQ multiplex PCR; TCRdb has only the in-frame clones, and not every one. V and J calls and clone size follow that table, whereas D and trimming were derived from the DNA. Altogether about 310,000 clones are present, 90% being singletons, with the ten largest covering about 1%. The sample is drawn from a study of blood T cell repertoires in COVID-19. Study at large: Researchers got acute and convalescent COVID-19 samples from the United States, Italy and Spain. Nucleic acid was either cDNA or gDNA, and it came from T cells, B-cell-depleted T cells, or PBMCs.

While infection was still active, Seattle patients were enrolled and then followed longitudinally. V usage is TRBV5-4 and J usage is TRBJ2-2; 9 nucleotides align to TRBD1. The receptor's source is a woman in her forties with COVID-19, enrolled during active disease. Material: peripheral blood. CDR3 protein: CASSKPTGGTGELFF. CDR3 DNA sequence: TGTGCCAGCAGCAAACCGACAGGGGGCACCGGGGAGCTGTTTTTT.